This TCR beta chain derives from a study of graft-versus-host responses after intestinal transplantation. Turning to the study itself: Anti-thymocyte globulin induction, then tacrolimus and steroids for two to four years, went to all recipients.

The assay was immunoSEQ multiplex PCR, and TCRdb's table has in-frame clones only and misses some. The sample contains roughly 100,000 clones, less than 90% of which appear only once. Points on this clone: Its antigen remains unknown.

General observations from the study: Analysis identified GvH clones in recipient marrow, with some appearing first in ileum or blood.

Trimming stripped 3 bases from V and 2 bases from J, with 23 bases between. This CDR3 contains 17 residues. Germline CDR1 is SQVTM and CDR2 is ANQGSEA. The rearrangement joins TRBV29-1 to TRBJ2-7; a weak D match, TRBD2 (7 bases). This specimen consisted of unstimulated CD4+ T cells sorted from spleen or lymph node cells, obtained before intestinal transplant. The clonotype comes from a human donor who received an intestinal transplant. The CDR3 DNA is TGCAGCGTTGATCGGGGCTGGGGGGGCGACTCGGCCTACGAGCAGTACTTC. Protein: CSVDRGWGGDSAYEQYF.